The 7 T cell receptor beta chains below all came from one sample that was sequenced in a study of spatial heterogeneity in lung cancer. TCRdb used MiXCR to reprocess the 5' RACE reads, holding one entry per CDR3 protein. The sample shows about 82,000 distinct CDR3 sequences, roughly 12% of them seen only once. The time point: sample taken at primary tumor resection. Sequencing was performed on whole RNA extracted from tumor and nontumor lung tissue, or from frozen PBMC, and the material was left unsorted. This specimen was PBMCs, taken at surgery. Every receptor here comes from a male donor with early-stage non-small cell lung cancer.

At least ten counts were recorded for this clonotype. The chain recombines TRBV6-6 with TRBJ2-3; 8 bases map to TRBD2. Germline CDR1 and CDR2: MNHNY and SVGAGI (reference sequence). J was trimmed by 4 bases and V by 4 bases; bases with no gene match: 13. This CDR3 has 17 amino acids. DNA of the CDR3: TGTGCCAGCAGTTGGGGTCGTGGAGCGGGAGAAGCAGATACGCAGTATTTT. As protein: CASSWGRGAGEADTQYF.

This clonotype was observed a handful of times. The CDR3 is CASTTGHYTEAFF. Here the CDR3 DNA reads TGTGCCAGCACCACGGGGCACTACACTGAAGCTTTCTTT. The gene calls are TRBV7-9 and TRBJ1-1; a possible D gene is TRBD1 (5 bases). This CDR3 is 13 amino acids long. Germline CDR1 is SEHNR and CDR2 is FQNEAQ (reference sequence). Trimming took 7 bases from V and 3 from J, leaving 12 bases between them. The entire variable domain, with the rest obtained from reference TRBV7-9 and TRBJ1-1, is as follows: DTGVSQNPRHKITKRGQNVTFRCDPISEHNRLYWYRQTLGQGPEFLTYFQNEAQLEKSRLLSDRFSAERPKGSFSTLEIQRTEQGDSAMYLCASTTGHYTEAFFGQGTRLTVV.

This clonotype was counted a few times. V usage is TRBV29-1 and J usage is TRBJ2-7; 8 bases agree with TRBD1. CDR3 size: 12 residues. Germline V CDR1 and CDR2: SQVTM, ANQGSEA. Trimming at V came to 4 bases and at J to 6 bases, leaving 5 bases not matched to a gene. The chain's CDR3 is CSVGQGFSEQYF. CDR3 nucleotides: TGCAGCGTTGGACAGGGGTTTAGCGAGCAGTACTTC.

In regard to this clonotype: It may be a read error: a sequence one base away is much more abundant. The chain uses TRBV6-6 and TRBJ2-7; D may match TRBD1 or TRBD2 (5 bases each). Germline lookup yields CDR1 MNHNY and CDR2 SVGAGI (reference sequence). With 2 bases removed from V and 4 bases from J, the gap between germline ends came to 6 bases. There are 12 residues in the CDR3. The CDR3 DNA sequence: TGTGCCAGCAGTTACGAGGGGTACGAGCAGTACTTC. It codes for CASSYEGYEQYF.

The chain is built from TRBV12-3 or TRBV12-4 and TRBJ2-4; TRBD2 aligns across 11 bases. Trimming removed 6 bases from V and 6 bases from J; junction bases left unmatched: 4. CDR3 length: 14 amino acids. For the CDR3, the DNA is TGTGCCAGCAGCCGACTAGCGGGATTAAACATTCAGTACTTC. Protein product: CASSRLAGLNIQYF.

The V and J genes are TRBV6-5 and TRBJ2-1; D ambiguous. The CDR3 length is 14 residues. Looked up from germline, CDR1 is MNHEY and CDR2 is SVGAGI. Trimming removed 2 bases from V and 4 bases from J, with 9 bases in between. The chain's CDR3 is CASSYRGLYNEQFF. Written as DNA, the CDR3 is TGTGCCAGCAGTTACAGAGGTCTTTACAATGAGCAGTTCTTC.

The J gene is TRBJ2-5, the V gene TRBV2; D is uncertain. V was clipped by 6 bases and J by 2 bases, with 7 bases between them. The V gene's germline CDR1 is SNHLY and CDR2 FYNNEI. CDR3 length: 12 amino acids. The CDR3 region has the DNA TGTGCCAGCAGAGAACAACAAGAGACCCAGTACTTC. This sequence encodes CASREQQETQYF.